Listed here are 16 T cell receptor beta chains from one sample, sequenced in a study of cytomegalovirus exposure and HLA in healthy donors. The PCR made use of 60 Vbeta and 13 Jbeta primers. Only in-frame clones appear in the TCRdb table, and some are missing; sequencing was by immunoSEQ multiplex PCR. Of approximately 140,000 clones in the sample, 65% to 80% were seen once. Sequencing was carried out using PBMCs. These receptors all come from a woman aged 45-65 years in good health and CMV-seropositive.

This clone was found once. V and J are TRBV6-1 and TRBJ2-5; D call uncertain. The CDR3 is 14 residues long. CDR1 and CDR2 from the germline V gene are MNHNS and SASEGT. V lost 1 base, J lost 2 bases, and 8 bases lay in between. CDR3: CASSEEADQETQYF. CDR3 bases: TGTGCCAGCAGTGAAGAGGCGGATCAAGAGACCCAGTACTTC.

The gene calls are TRBV5-1 and TRBJ1-1; D is perhaps TRBD1 (5 bases). The germline V and J ends were trimmed by 0 bases and 0 bases, with 9 bases remaining between them. The V gene's germline CDR1 is SGHRS and CDR2 YFSETQ. CDR3 length: 15 residues. This CDR3 reads CASSLGAGMNTEAFF. The CDR3 DNA reads TGCGCCAGCAGCTTGGGGGCAGGGATGAACACTGAAGCTTTCTTT.

This chain uses TRBV10-1 with TRBJ2-2; the D gene is possibly TRBD1 (6 bases). V shed 3 bases and J shed 7 bases, with 12 bases lying between them. The germline gives CDR1 WNHNN, CDR2 SYGVQD (reference sequence). The CDR3 spans 14 residues. The CDR3 DNA sequence: TGCGCCAGCAGTGACTCCAGGGGAGTCGGGGAGCTGTTTTTT. The encoded protein is CASSDSRGVGELFF.

In its sample, this clone was seen a few times. This chain joins TRBV7-9 and TRBJ2-5, with 7 bases that match TRBD2. The V gene's germline CDR1 is SEHNR and CDR2 FQNEAQ (reference sequence). The junction had 11 bases not matched to a gene; V was cut back by 3 bases and J by 1 base. The CDR3 is made up of 17 amino acids. The CDR3 loop reads CASSFYGSGVFQETQYF. CDR3 in DNA: TGTGCCAGCAGCTTCTACGGAAGCGGGGTTTTCCAAGAGACCCAGTACTTC.

The chain uses TRBV7-2 and TRBJ2-3; the match to TRBD2 covers 14 bases. J gave up 6 bases and V 4 bases, and 6 bases lay outside the gene matches. The CDR3 covers 16 residues. Germline V lookup: CDR1 SGHTA, CDR2 FQGNSA. Written as DNA, the CDR3 is TGTGCCAGCAGCTCGGGACTAGCGGGGGAGGTGGATACGCAGTATTTT. This encodes CASSSGLAGEVDTQYF.

The CDR3 sequence: CASRTGMNTEAFF. CDR3 nucleotides: TGTGCCAGTAGAACAGGGATGAACACTGAAGCTTTCTTT. The V gene is TRBV19, the J gene TRBJ1-1, with D possibly TRBD1 on 6 matching bases. The CDR3 has 13 residues. With 6 bases removed from V and 0 bases from J, the gap between germline ends came to 8 bases. The germline CDR1 and CDR2 sequences are LNHDA and SQIVND (reference sequence).

The rearrangement joins TRBV7-2 to TRBJ2-7; 10 positions agree with TRBD2. Per the germline V gene, CDR1 is SGHTA and CDR2 is FQGNSA. The CDR3 is 14 residues long. Trimming took 8 bases from V and 3 from J; bases not matched to a gene: 7. Written as DNA, the CDR3 is TGTGCCAGCTCCAGTGGGACTAGCGACTACGAGCAGTACTTC. Amino acid sequence: CASSSGTSDYEQYF.

The chain is built from TRBV30 and TRBJ2-2; 8 bases map to TRBD2. Per germline, CDR1 GTSNPN and CDR2 SVGIG (reference sequence). V was pared by 3 bases and J by 6 bases, with 3 bases of the junction left unmatched. The CDR3 extends over 13 amino acids. CDR3: CAWRRGAAGELFF. CDR3 nucleotide sequence: TGTGCCTGGAGGCGGGGGGCGGCCGGGGAGCTGTTTTTT.

The chain uses TRBV5-8 and TRBJ2-1; D is perhaps TRBD1 (5 bases). Germline V gene data show CDR1 as SGHTS and CDR2 as YDEGEE. V lost 3 bases, J lost 7 bases, and 20 bases lay in between. The CDR3 covers 16 residues. As DNA, the CDR3 is TGTGCCAGCAGCTCAAGGGGCTTGGGAATCAGGAATGAGCAGTTCTTC. The encoded protein is CASSSRGLGIRNEQFF.

This clone was recorded a few times. The chain uses TRBV6-1 and TRBJ2-7; possible D gene TRBD1, 6 bases. V was shortened by 7 bases and J by 5 bases, with 18 bases between the two germline ends. This CDR3 is 14 amino acids long. Germline CDR1 is MNHNS and CDR2 is SASEGT. DNA of the CDR3: TGTGCCAGCATTAACCTGGGGACAAACCACGAGCAGTACTTC. Translating it yields CASINLGTNHEQYF.

The chain recombines TRBV9 with TRBJ1-2; a weak D match, TRBD1 (6 bases). The CDR3 has 16 amino acids. V dropped 3 bases and J dropped 6 bases, with 21 bases sitting between them. Per the germline V gene, CDR1 is SGDLS and CDR2 is YYNGEE. The CDR3 is CASSGGGTRGGDGYTF. The CDR3 DNA reads TGTGCCAGCAGCGGCGGGGGGACACGGGGAGGTGATGGCTACACCTTC. The complete variable domain, with remaining parts taken from reference TRBV9 and TRBJ1-2, reads DSGVTQTPKHLITATGQRVTLRCSPRSGDLSVYWYQQSLDQGLQFLIQYYNGEERAKGNILERFSAQQFPDLHSELNLSSLELGDSALYFCASSGGGTRGGDGYTFGSGTRLTVV.

The chain has TRBV5-4 and TRBJ2-3; 8 nucleotides match TRBD1. Germline V gene sequence: CDR1 SGHNT, CDR2 YYREEE (reference sequence). This CDR3 contains 15 residues. The junction had 6 bases not matched to a gene; V was cut back by 0 bases and J by 6 bases. The CDR3 DNA follows: TGTGCCAGCAGCTTGGGGGCAGGGGGCCAGGATACGCAGTATTTT. Protein: CASSLGAGGQDTQYF. The variable domain in full, completed from reference TRBV5-4 and TRBJ2-3, reads ETGVTQSPTHLIKTRGQQVTLRCSSQSGHNTVSWYQQALGQGPQFIFQYYREEENGRGNFPPRFSGLQFPNYSSELNVNALELDDSALYLCASSLGAGGQDTQYFGPGTRLTVL.

The V call is TRBV30, the J call TRBJ1-1, with 10 bases that match TRBD1. Germline CDR1 GTSNPN, CDR2 SVGIG (reference sequence). The CDR3 sequence is 14 residues long. The V gene end was trimmed by 4 bases and the J gene end by 5 bases; junction bases not matched to a gene: 7. CDR3 DNA: TGTGCCTGGAATCGGGACAGGGGACGAACTGAAGCTTTCTTT. It specifies CAWNRDRGRTEAFF.

The DNA of the CDR3 is TGTGCCAGCAGCCGGACTAGCGGGGGGGTCTCTAGCACAGATACGCAGTATTTT. Protein: CASSRTSGGVSSTDTQYF. The chain recombines TRBV6-4 with TRBJ2-3; 15 nucleotides match TRBD2. The CDR3 runs 18 residues. From germline, CDR1 is MRHNA and CDR2 SNTAGT. The V and J ends lost 6 bases and 0 bases, in that order; junction bases with no gene match: 7.

V and J are TRBV28 and TRBJ2-3, with D possibly matching TRBD2 (6 bases). The V and J ends lost 4 bases and 4 bases respectively, with 6 bases between them. The germline V gene encodes CDR1 MDHEN and CDR2 SYDVKM. The CDR3 covers 12 residues. In DNA, the CDR3 is TGTGCCAGCAGTTCTAGCGCAGATACGCAGTATTTT. Encoded protein: CASSSSADTQYF.

V gene TRBV7-2 combines with J gene TRBJ2-5, with D tentatively TRBD2 (7 bases). The closer fit of TRBJ2-7 to the DNA end suggests the J call may be wrong. This CDR3 is built from 14 residues. Per the germline V gene, CDR1 is SGHTA and CDR2 is FQGNSA. The CDR3 loop is CASSAPGGRYEQYF. Written as DNA, the CDR3 is TGTGCCAGCAGCGCACCCGGGGGGCGATACGAGCAGTACTTC.